This TCR beta chain originates from a study of tissue T cells after allogeneic stem cell transplantation. The CDR3 loop spans 13 amino acids. Germline CDR1 is SNHLY and CDR2 is FYNGKV (reference sequence). J lost 7 bases, V lost 3 bases, and 0 bases had no gene match. As to time point: mouse harvest day 14 after allogeneic transplant. Mouse grafts combined 10^7 T-cell-depleted bone marrow cells with 10^6 splenic CD5+ T cells. The protocol was immunoSEQ multiplex PCR, while the TCRdb copy is restricted to in-frame clones and leaves out a portion. This table has about 7,700 clones, roughly 34% appearing once. As for this clone: The gene names here belong to mouse. The CDR3 is cut off 1 residue early in the read; its end comes from the germline J gene.

This receptor was taken from a female BALB/c mouse given C57BL/6 T cells with graft-versus-host disease after an allogeneic hematopoietic cell transplant. What was sequenced was skin. The genes are TRBV3 and TRBJ1-6; 7 bases map to TRBD1. TRBJ1-6 is given ORF status, its function remaining uncertain. The CDR3 loop reads CASSLGQNSPLYF. The sequenced part of the CDR3 DNA is TGTGCCAGCAGCTTGGGACAGAATTCGCCCCTCTAC.